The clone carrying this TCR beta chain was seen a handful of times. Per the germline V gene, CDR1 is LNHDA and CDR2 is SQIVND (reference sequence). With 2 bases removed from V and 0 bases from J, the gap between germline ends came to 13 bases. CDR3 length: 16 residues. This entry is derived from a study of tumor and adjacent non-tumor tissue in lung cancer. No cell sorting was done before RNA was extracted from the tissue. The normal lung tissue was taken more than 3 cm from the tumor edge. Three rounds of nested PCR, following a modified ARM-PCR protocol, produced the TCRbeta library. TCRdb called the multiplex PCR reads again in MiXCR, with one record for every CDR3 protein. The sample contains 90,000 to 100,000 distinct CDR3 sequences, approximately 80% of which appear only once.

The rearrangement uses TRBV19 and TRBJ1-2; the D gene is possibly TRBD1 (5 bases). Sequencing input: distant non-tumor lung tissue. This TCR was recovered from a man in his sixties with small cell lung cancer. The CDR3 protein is CASSINGDLANYGYTF. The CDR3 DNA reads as TGTGCCAGTAGTATAAACGGGGACCTAGCTAACTATGGCTACACCTTC.